These 8 T cell receptor beta chains were all obtained from the same sample, sequenced in a study of CD8 T cells in ankylosing spondylitis. TCRdb reprocessed the 5' RACE reads with MiXCR, giving one entry per CDR3 protein. The sample contains 150,000 to 200,000 distinct CDR3 sequences, roughly 10% of which appear only once. Sequenced sample: blood, either unsorted or a sorted T cell fraction (not recorded which). The receptors derive from a female donor with ankylosing spondylitis or in good health (not recorded which).

This clonotype was detected a few times. V is TRBV25-1 and J is TRBJ1-2; tentatively, D is TRBD1 (6 bases). CDR1 is MGHDK and CDR2 is SYGVNS in the germline V gene. Trimming left V 6 bases short and J 8 bases short, with 13 bases between. The CDR3 spans 12 residues. CDR3 in amino acids: CASRLKTGGYTF. CDR3 DNA sequence: TGTGCCAGCAGACTCAAAACAGGGGGCTACACCTTC.

The rearrangement links TRBV7-2 to TRBJ2-3; 9 nucleotides align to TRBD2. The CDR3 sequence is 15 residues long. V shed 5 bases, J shed 4 bases, and the junction held 7 bases outside the gene matches. Germline-derived CDR1 and CDR2 are SGHTA and FQGNSA. CDR3 sequence reads: CASSPGAGGADTQYF. Here the CDR3 DNA reads TGTGCCAGCAGCCCAGGGGCGGGAGGGGCAGATACGCAGTATTTT. The variable domain in full, with the rest retrieved from reference TRBV7-2 and TRBJ2-3, is GAGVSQSPSNKVTEKGKDVELRCDPISGHTALYWYRQSLGQGLEFLIYFQGNSAPDKSGLPSDRFSAERTGGSVSTLTIQRTQQEDSAVYLCASSPGAGGADTQYFGPGTRLTVL.

In its sample, this clonotype was seen many times. The V call is TRBV11-2, the J call TRBJ2-1; 7 bases are shared with TRBD2. J lost 2 bases, V lost 4 bases, and 11 bases had no gene match. Germline CDR1 reads SGHAT; CDR2 reads FQNNGV. This CDR3 comprises 17 residues. The CDR3 loop is CASSSTPEGGPYNEQFF. The CDR3 region has the DNA TGTGCCAGCAGCTCCACCCCTGAGGGAGGGCCCTACAATGAGCAGTTCTTC.

This chain links TRBV2 with TRBJ2-7; no definite D call. The germline V gene has CDR1 SNHLY and CDR2 FYNNEI. The ends were cut back, 3 bases at V and 0 bases at J, with 9 bases in the middle. The CDR3 is made up of 14 amino acids. The CDR3 here is CASSDQISSYEQYF. The CDR3 nucleotides read TGTGCCAGCAGTGATCAGATCTCCTCCTACGAGCAGTACTTC.

This clonotype showed up just a few times. This chain connects TRBV28 to TRBJ1-2; possible D gene TRBD1, 5 bases. The CDR3 consists of 14 residues. V lost 3 bases, J lost 0 bases, and 8 bases lay in between. Germline lookup yields CDR1 MDHEN and CDR2 SYDVKM. The CDR3 region has the DNA TGTGCCAGCAGTTTCCCAGGGCCTAACTATGGCTACACCTTC. This gives the protein CASSFPGPNYGYTF.

On this clonotype: Since a much larger clone is just one base distant, this may be a read error. The CDR3: CASRGTTTNEKLFF. As DNA, the CDR3 is TGTGCCAGCAGAGGGACAACAACTAATGAAAAACTGTTTTTT. This chain joins TRBV2 and TRBJ1-4, with D perhaps matching TRBD1 (6 bases). Germline V gene lookup returns CDR1 SNHLY and CDR2 FYNNEI. The CDR3 is 14 amino acids. V was shortened by 6 bases and J by 0 bases, with 8 bases between the two germline ends.

This clonotype was observed a few times. The V call is TRBV27, the J call TRBJ1-1; 8 nucleotides match TRBD1. V was pared by 2 bases and J by 1 base, with 3 bases of the junction left unmatched. This CDR3 has 15 residues. The germline gives CDR1 MNHEY, CDR2 SMNVEV (reference sequence). The CDR3 DNA sequence: TGTGCCAGCAGTTTAACGGGACAGGCGAACACTGAAGCTTTCTTT. Translated: CASSLTGQANTEAFF.

This clonotype has only a few counts. The rearrangement joins TRBV7-9 to TRBJ2-1; TRBD1 agrees at 8 bases. Germline V gene sequence: CDR1 SEHNR, CDR2 FQNEAQ (reference sequence). The CDR3 has 16 amino acids. The J segment lost 8 bases and the V segment lost 0 bases, leaving 9 bases of the junction unmatched. The CDR3 loop reads CASSLARGQAGDEQFF. CDR3 nucleotide sequence: TGTGCCAGCAGCTTAGCGAGGGGACAGGCGGGTGATGAGCAGTTCTTC.